This is a list of T cell receptor beta chains from one sample in a study of T cell responses to AZD1222 COVID-19 vaccine. Sequenced by immunoSEQ multiplex PCR; TCRdb stores in-frame clones only, minus some. The sample has over 120,000 clones, roughly 92% seen once. Sequenced material: peripheral blood, taken on day 0 of AZD1222 vaccination. These receptors originate from an adult in good health. The CDR3 runs from the conserved cysteine through the conserved F or W.

V	CDR3
TRBV6-5	CASSYGRGPDTQYF
TRBV5-1	CASSLAAGSEAFF
TRBV5-1	CASSLDHTIGQYDGYTF
TRBV5-4	CASSRSRGAPHGYTF
TRBV27	CASSPMTGGMWGNQPQHF
TRBV27	CASSLLARMNTEAFF
TRBV6-1	CASSEARPGGRAFF
TRBV14	CASSQALLGQVSGEQYF
TRBV4-1	CASSLGTSGRYEQFF
TRBV6-5	CASASGTGETQYF
TRBV19	CASSIGLDAYPAFF
TRBV27	CASSLGVYTSSYEQYF
TRBV19	CASSVGANTEAFF
TRBV7-8	CASSSLDRPFEKLFF
TRBV14	CASSRDFGAGGETQYF
TRBV5-1	CASSPLGLVKSRDTGELFF
TRBV30	CAWSRTGEFRYGYTF
TRBV5-5	CASSLGLPGVFPETQYF
TRBV27	CASSLGGGVGEKLFF
TRBV5-1	CASSLGRGREQYF
TRBV27	CASSATVNYGYTF
TRBV27	CASSPPGTAGELFF
TRBV6-1	CASSEPAGNQPQHF
TRBV18	CASSPGTGEEKLFF
TRBV28	CASSPDRVQPQHF
TRBV5-1	CASSLADPGGAYNEQFF
TRBV28	CASSFGGEQYF
TRBV9	CASSPRLASYNEQFF
TRBV7-3	CASSMTSGTYNEQFF
TRBV9	CASRLSGPGDEQYF
TRBV6-5	CASSRTGQGYGYTF